This T cell receptor (beta chain) was obtained from a study of cytomegalovirus exposure and HLA in healthy donors. About the study: Among some 400 genotyped donors, around 80% fell in the Caucasian-associated ancestry cluster. Regarding the study as a whole: An analysis done earlier found most TCR beta V segments productive about 90% or about 30% of the time. Differences between HLA loci emerged in a later analysis of TCR association rates, with DRB1 most and HLA-C fewest.

PCR amplification relied on 60 Vbeta primers (plus 13 Jbeta primers). Authors' analysis steps: In a later analysis, 60 million to 90 million unique TCR beta chains included roughly 11 million shared by two or more donors. Produced via immunoSEQ multiplex PCR; TCRdb's table is partial and in-frame only. The V and J calls and the clone size are those of that table, but D and trimming were determined from the DNA. The sample includes fewer than 200,000 clones, over 65% of them seen just once. This CDR3 is built from 15 residues. Germline loops: CDR1 MNHEY, CDR2 SVGAGI. On this clone: Its antigen is currently unknown.

J is TRBJ2-5 and V is TRBV6-5; TRBD1 aligns across 9 bases. TRBJ2-7 matches the DNA end more closely, so the J call is doubtful. This receptor was identified in a man aged 40-49 years in good health and CMV-seropositive. Sequencing was carried out using PBMCs. In nucleotides, the CDR3 is TGTGCCAGCAGTTACCGGGACAGGGCCGTCTACGAGCAGTACTTC. The encoded protein is CASSYRDRAVYEQYF.